The clone carrying this TCR beta chain occurred a few times. The antigen is undetermined. For Graves' hyperthyroidism to be stable, ophthalmopathy could not progress within 18 months. In making diagnoses, clinical symptoms, serum thyroxine and TRAb, thyroid ultrasound and orbital computed tomography were all used. Between the trimmed V and J ends, which lost 2 bases and 8 bases, there was a span of 7 bases. The CDR3 has 11 amino acids. Germline V gene data show CDR1 as SGHDN and CDR2 as FVKESK. Researchers amplified the TCR beta CDR3 regions from RNA transcripts. The HTBI primer set was used in a first-round RT-PCR of the TCR CDR3. TCRdb independently ran MiXCR on the multiplex PCR reads; one entry per CDR3 protein. The sample has approximately 870,000 distinct CDR3 sequences; 35% to 45% are singletons. The record originates from a study of T cells in Graves' hyperthyroidism and ophthalmopathy. The study, taken as a whole, reports: Ophthalmopathy was told apart from stable hyperthyroidism by a 13 V-J model.

This rearrangement joins TRBV14 to TRBJ2-7; D call uncertain. This receptor was identified in a man aged 18 to 29 with Graves' hyperthyroidism. The material sequenced was blood. This chain's CDR3 is CASSQLAKQYF. CDR3 nucleotide sequence: TGTGCCAGCAGCCAATTGGCGAAGCAGTACTTC.